These 20 T cell receptor beta chains were all obtained from the same sample, sequenced in a study of blood T cell repertoires in COVID-19 (TCRdb year 2020). Library prep was done by the immunoSEQ multiplex PCR assay. The table was pulled from immuneACCESS by TCRdb, which kept in-frame rearrangements only. Such tables lose some clones; where checked, under half of the loss comes from unresolved V genes, and the rest has no known cause. The sample table records around 180,000 clones; 80% to 90% of these occur just once. The top ten hold less than 15% of the sample. The sequenced sample consisted of peripheral blood. The receptor set was obtained from a woman of 80 years or more with COVID-19, enrolled during active disease.

V is TRBV5-4 and J is TRBJ2-3; TRBD2 is a possible D gene (5 bases). V was clipped by 2 bases and J by 8 bases, with 15 bases between them. The CDR3 sequence is 14 residues long. Germline lookup yields CDR1 SGHNT and CDR2 YYREEE (reference sequence). CDR3 sequence: CASSFPQASGTQYF. The CDR3 DNA reads as TGTGCCAGCAGCTTTCCCCAGGCAAGCGGTACGCAGTATTTT. Drawing the rest from reference TRBV5-4 and TRBJ2-3, the complete variable domain is ETGVTQSPTHLIKTRGQQVTLRCSSQSGHNTVSWYQQALGQGPQFIFQYYREEENGRGNFPPRFSGLQFPNYSSELNVNALELDDSALYLCASSFPQASGTQYFGPGTRLTVL.

The J gene is TRBJ2-1, the V gene TRBV5-1; 13 bases are a match to TRBD2. This CDR3 comprises 15 residues. The V gene's germline CDR1 is SGHRS and CDR2 YFSETQ. Losses at the gene ends were 5 bases for V and 8 bases for J; bases not matched to a gene: 7. The CDR3 sequence: CASSYSGTSGDEQFF. The CDR3 region has the DNA TGCGCCAGCAGTTACTCCGGGACTAGCGGGGATGAGCAGTTCTTC. Combining the CDR3 with reference TRBV5-1 and TRBJ2-1 gives the whole variable domain KAGVTQTPRYLIKTRGQQVTLSCSPISGHRSVSWYQQTPGQGLQFLFEYFSETQRNKGNFPGRFSGRQFSNSRSEMNVSTLELGDSALYLCASSYSGTSGDEQFFGPGTRLTVL.

J is TRBJ1-4 and V is TRBV7-9; D unclear. Germline V gene sequence: CDR1 SEHNR, CDR2 FQNEAQ (reference sequence). V shed 1 base and J shed 3 bases, with 15 bases lying between them. The CDR3 totals 17 residues. The CDR3 coding sequence is TGTGCCAGCAGCTTAGGTCGCGGAGTGGTAGCTAATGAAAAACTGTTTTTT. As protein: CASSLGRGVVANEKLFF. The full variable domain, in which reference TRBV7-9 and TRBJ1-4 provide the parts outside the CDR3, is DTGVSQNPRHKITKRGQNVTFRCDPISEHNRLYWYRQTLGQGPEFLTYFQNEAQLEKSRLLSDRFSAERPKGSFSTLEIQRTEQGDSAMYLCASSLGRGVVANEKLFFGSGTQLSVL.

The CDR3 DNA follows: TGCGCCAGCAGCCAGGGACTGGACGGTTACTCTGGAAACACCATATATTTT. This gives the protein CASSQGLDGYSGNTIYF. The chain couples TRBV4-3 to TRBJ1-3; TRBD1 is a possible D gene (5 bases). The ends were cut back, 3 bases at V and 0 bases at J, with 15 bases in the middle. The CDR3 loop spans 17 amino acids. Looked up from germline, CDR1 is LGHNA and CDR2 is YSLEER.

CDR3 amino acids: CASSPLDRGESQPQHF. CDR3 nucleotides: TGTGCCAGCTCTCCTCTGGACCGGGGAGAGAGTCAGCCCCAGCATTTT. The genes are TRBV6-6 and TRBJ1-5; D call uncertain. Trimming removed 8 bases at V and 6 bases at J, with 23 bases between. Germline lookup yields CDR1 MNHNY and CDR2 SVGAGI (reference sequence). This CDR3 is 16 amino acids long.

The rearrangement joins TRBV3-1 (or the pseudogene TRBV3-2) to TRBJ1-2; 9 bases align to TRBD1. The CDR3 length is 14 residues. J gave up 8 bases and V 1 base, and 5 bases lay outside the gene matches. Germline CDR1 is LGHDT and CDR2 is YNNKEL (reference sequence). CDR3 DNA sequence: TGTGCCAGCAGCCAAGTGGACAGGGGAGTCGGCTACACCTTC. This gives the protein CASSQVDRGVGYTF.

The gene calls are TRBV19 and TRBJ1-1, with D maybe TRBD1 (6 bases). V gave up 1 base and J gave up 2 bases, with 11 bases separating them. Per the germline V gene, CDR1 is LNHDA and CDR2 is SQIVND (reference sequence). The CDR3 is made up of 15 amino acids. The CDR3 DNA reads as TGTGCCAGTAGTATAGCTGCGGGGGCCAACACTGAAGCTTTCTTT. It is translated as CASSIAAGANTEAFF.

The V and J genes are TRBV5-1 and TRBJ2-7, with D uncertain. The CDR3 contains 13 residues. From germline, CDR1 is SGHRS and CDR2 YFSETQ. Trimming cost V 4 bases and J 7 bases, with 15 bases left between them. Here the CDR3 DNA reads TGCGCCAGCAGCATCCTTACCCCGGTGGAGCAGTACTTC. This sequence encodes CASSILTPVEQYF.

The chain couples TRBV5-1 to TRBJ2-7, with D unresolved. The germline V gene encodes CDR1 SGHRS and CDR2 YFSETQ. V was trimmed by 1 base and J by 4 bases, leaving 12 bases between them. This CDR3 contains 14 residues. Here the CDR3 reads CASSLSSPKYEQYF. The CDR3 DNA reads TGCGCCAGCAGCTTGAGTAGTCCCAAATACGAGCAGTACTTC.

This CDR3 is CASSPRGTPNTEAFF. CDR3 coding DNA: TGTGCCAGCAGCCCGAGGGGGACACCGAACACTGAAGCTTTCTTT. The chain is built from TRBV7-9 and TRBJ1-1, with a weak D call TRBD1 (6 bases). Germline V lookup: CDR1 SEHNR, CDR2 FQNEAQ (reference sequence). CDR3 length: 15 amino acids. V dropped 5 bases and J dropped 1 base, with 14 bases sitting between them.

This clone was observed a handful of times. The DNA of the CDR3 is TGCGCCAGCAGCTCGGGACTAGCGGGAGGGAACAATGAGCAGTTCTTC. Protein product: CASSSGLAGGNNEQFF. The rearrangement joins TRBV5-1 to TRBJ2-1, with 16 bases that match TRBD2. The CDR3 is 16 residues long. Trimming at V came to 3 bases and at J to 5 bases, leaving 2 bases not matched to a gene. From germline, CDR1 is SGHRS and CDR2 YFSETQ. The entire variable domain, with the rest obtained from reference TRBV5-1 and TRBJ2-1, is as follows: KAGVTQTPRYLIKTRGQQVTLSCSPISGHRSVSWYQQTPGQGLQFLFEYFSETQRNKGNFPGRFSGRQFSNSRSEMNVSTLELGDSALYLCASSSGLAGGNNEQFFGPGTRLTVL.

This chain links TRBV29-1 with TRBJ1-5; maybe TRBD1 (6 bases). Deletions cut 5 bases from V and 6 bases from J, with 11 bases between. The CDR3 runs 12 residues. Germline V gene lookup returns CDR1 SQVTM and CDR2 ANQGSEA. Here the CDR3 DNA reads TGCAGCGTTAAGGGGGGGGGTCAGCCCCAGCATTTT. It encodes CSVKGGGQPQHF.

This clone was found a few times. The CDR3 loop reads CASRPLVRSTDTQYF. Written as DNA, the CDR3 is TGTGCCAGCAGGCCACTAGTCCGTAGCACAGATACGCAGTATTTT. The chain employs TRBV28 and TRBJ2-3, with D perhaps TRBD2 (5 bases). Deletions cut 6 bases from V and 0 bases from J, with 13 bases between. Germline V gives CDR1 MDHEN, CDR2 SYDVKM. This CDR3 comprises 15 residues.

The V call is TRBV6-4, the J call TRBJ1-1, with a possible D match to TRBD1 (6 bases). The CDR3 is 14 residues long. From germline, CDR1 is MRHNA and CDR2 SNTAGT. V was cut by 6 bases and J by 4 bases, with 15 bases left in between. This CDR3 is CASRTTGISTEAFF. The CDR3 DNA sequence: TGTGCCAGCAGAACCACAGGGATAAGCACTGAAGCTTTCTTT.

As DNA, the CDR3 is TGCGCCAGCAGTATTGCGGGAGGTGTATTAGAGACCCAGTACTTC. Translating it yields CASSIAGGVLETQYF. This chain uses TRBV5-1 with TRBJ2-5; 8 bases are shared with TRBD2. The V segment lost 5 bases and the J segment 4 bases; nucleotides outside the gene matches: 10. The length of the CDR3 is 15 residues. CDR1 and CDR2 from the germline V gene are SGHRS and YFSETQ.

V is TRBV5-1 and J is TRBJ1-6, with a weak D call TRBD1 (6 bases). This CDR3 contains 15 residues. Germline CDR1 is SGHRS and CDR2 is YFSETQ. The V gene lost 4 bases and the J gene lost 7 bases, with 15 bases spanning the gap. The CDR3 nucleotides read TGCGCCAGCAGCGTGGCGACAGGAAAGAATTCACCCCTCCACTTT. It encodes CASSVATGKNSPLHF.

The gene calls are TRBV25-1 and TRBJ2-5, with D unresolved. CDR1 and CDR2 from the germline V gene are MGHDK and SYGVNS. The CDR3 covers 12 residues. V lost 4 bases to trimming and J lost 9 bases, with 12 bases between them. The CDR3 DNA reads as TGTGCCAGCAGTGCCCCCCTTGGAGCCCAGTACTTC. Its protein product is CASSAPLGAQYF.

The rearrangement uses TRBV7-2 and TRBJ2-1; 7 nucleotides align to TRBD2. The CDR3 has 15 amino acids. V lost 4 bases to trimming and J lost 2 bases; unmatched junction nucleotides: 5. CDR1 is SGHTA and CDR2 is FQGNSA in the germline V gene. The CDR3 sequence is CASSSHAGAYNEQFF. The CDR3 region has the DNA TGTGCCAGCAGCTCCCACGCGGGGGCCTACAATGAGCAGTTCTTC.

This CDR3 is CASGLVLGQGVNTEAFF. CDR3 in DNA: TGTGCTAGTGGTTTGGTGCTGGGACAGGGGGTGAACACTGAAGCTTTCTTT. This chain uses TRBV12-5 with TRBJ1-1; 11 nucleotides match TRBD1. With V trimmed by 0 bases and J by 0 bases, 3 bases remained unmatched. The germline V gene encodes CDR1 LGHNT and CDR2 FRNRAP. CDR3 length: 17 residues.

This clone was recorded only once. The chain joins TRBV4-1 to TRBJ2-7, with D hard to call. The V gene lost 1 base and the J gene lost 3 bases, with 22 bases spanning the gap. Germline V gene sequence: CDR1 MGHRA, CDR2 YSYEKL. The CDR3 runs 18 residues. Written as DNA, the CDR3 is TGCGCCAGCAGCCAAGTCCTAACCGGCCCCCTTAGCCGCTACGAGCAGTACTTC. This translates into CASSQVLTGPLSRYEQYF.